The 21 T cell receptor beta chains given below trace back to one sample, sequenced in a study of T cell repertoires in cytomegalovirus infection. TCRdb ran MiXCR on the reads and lists one entry per CDR3 protein. The table has about 920,000 distinct CDR3 sequences, 31% seen once; the top ten hold 11% to 15%. The antigens of these receptors remain unknown. The sequencing used cultured CD8+ T cells from PBMCs, collected from culture after CMV antigen stimulation. The receptors originated from a human donor in good health (CMV status not recorded). Some clones in this sample may be carry-over from other donors' samples.

This clonotype has more than one count but fewer than ten. The rearrangement uses TRBV7-6 and TRBJ2-5; D not certain. Trimming cost V 3 bases and J 1 base, with 9 bases left between them. The CDR3 runs to 14 residues. Germline V gene data show CDR1 as SGHVS and CDR2 as FNYEAQ. The CDR3 bases are TGTGCCAGCAGCTTTTTGGGTCCCCAAGAGACCCAGTACTTC. Translation: CASSFLGPQETQYF.

This clonotype was seen a single time. The chain joins TRBV10-3 to TRBJ2-7, with D perhaps given as TRBD1 or TRBD2 (5 bases each). Trimming left V 0 bases short and J 2 bases short, with 11 bases between. The CDR3 is 15 residues long. Germline CDR1 reads ENHRY; CDR2 reads SYGVKD. CDR3: CAISESSGTTYEQYF. The CDR3 nucleotides are TGTGCCATCAGTGAGTCTTCCGGGACCACCTACGAGCAGTACTTC.

This clonotype occurred a few times. The genes are TRBV27 and TRBJ1-5, with a possible D match to TRBD1 (5 bases). Germline CDR1 MNHEY, CDR2 SMNVEV (reference sequence). Trimming left V 8 bases short and J 2 bases short, with 13 bases between. The CDR3 is made up of 14 amino acids. CDR3 region: CASQARAGNQPQHF. The CDR3 nucleotides are TGTGCCAGCCAAGCCAGGGCCGGCAATCAGCCCCAGCATTTT.

This clonotype was detected a few times. This may arise from a read error, as a much more abundant clone is one base away. As DNA, the CDR3 is TGTGCCAGCAGCTTAGAGGGGGGGCTCTCCTACGAGCAGTACTTC. It encodes CASSLEGGLSYEQYF. The V gene is TRBV7-9, the J gene TRBJ2-7, with D possibly being TRBD2 (7 bases). This CDR3 region has 15 residues. CDR1 SEHNR and CDR2 FQNEAQ come from the germline V gene (reference sequence). Trimming took 1 base from V and 0 from J, leaving 10 bases between them.

V gene TRBV6-1 combines with J gene TRBJ2-7, with D perhaps assigned TRBD1 or TRBD2 (5 bases each). V was trimmed by 4 bases and J by 2 bases, leaving 12 bases between them. The CDR3 runs 14 residues. Germline V gene lookup returns CDR1 MNHNS and CDR2 SASEGT. The CDR3 here is CASSARDGAYEQYF. In nucleotides, the CDR3 is TGTGCCAGCAGTGCCCGGGACGGAGCCTACGAGCAGTACTTC.

The sample holds many counts of this clonotype. The genes are TRBV27 and TRBJ2-1; a weak D match, TRBD1 (5 bases). Trimming pared 5 bases from V and 10 bases from J, leaving 24 bases between. Germline CDR1 reads MNHEY; CDR2 reads SMNVEV (reference sequence). The CDR3 totals 16 residues. CDR3 DNA: TGTGCCAGCAGTCCTCCGGCAGGGCTTGCGCCCAAGGAGCAGTTCTTC. Protein: CASSPPAGLAPKEQFF.

The chain combines TRBV10-3 with TRBJ2-3; 7 bases map to TRBD1. The CDR3 consists of 17 residues. V shed 2 bases, J shed 0 bases, and the junction held 8 bases outside the gene matches. CDR1 and CDR2 from the germline V gene are ENHRY and SYGVKD. CDR3 DNA sequence: TGTGCCATCAGTGAGAACAACAGGGGTATGAGCACAGATACGCAGTATTTT. Residues: CAISENNRGMSTDTQYF.

This rearrangement joins TRBV5-6 to TRBJ1-5, with 7 nucleotides matching TRBD1. The ends lost 3 bases at V and 5 bases at J; junction bases unmatched: 8. CDR1 is SGHDT and CDR2 is YYEEEE in the germline V gene. There are 15 residues in the CDR3. CDR3 bases: TGTGCCAGCAGCTCCGGGACAGCCATAGATCAGCCCCAGCATTTT. This codes for CASSSGTAIDQPQHF.

V gene TRBV6-1 combines with J gene TRBJ2-7, with 9 bases identical to TRBD1. This CDR3 region has 14 residues. Trimming at V came to 6 bases and at J to 3 bases, leaving 6 bases not matched to a gene. In germline, CDR1 is MNHNS, CDR2 SASEGT. The CDR3 coding sequence is TGTGCCAGCAGAGGGACAGGGACTCTCTACGAGCAGTACTTC. It encodes CASRGTGTLYEQYF.

The sample holds a few counts of this clonotype. The rearrangement joins TRBV12-3 or TRBV12-4 to TRBJ1-5, with 8 bases fitting TRBD1. J gave up 3 bases and V 7 bases, and 5 bases lay outside the gene matches. The CDR3 is made up of 14 amino acids. The CDR3 DNA sequence: TGTGCCAGCACCCGACAGGGGCCCAATCAGCCCCAGCATTTT. Translation: CASTRQGPNQPQHF.

This clonotype was counted only a few times. V usage is TRBV7-2 and J usage is TRBJ2-7; D is unclear. Germline V gene lookup returns CDR1 SGHTA and CDR2 FQGNSA. The CDR3 loop spans 13 amino acids. V lost 0 bases and J 2 bases, leaving 5 bases between the germline ends. CDR3 in amino acids: CASSLASAYEQYV. Here the CDR3 DNA reads TGTGCCAGCAGCTTAGCGTCTGCCTACGAGCAGTACGTC.

This clonotype was recorded only once. J is TRBJ1-2 and V is TRBV20-1; 8 bases align to TRBD1. This CDR3 comprises 15 residues. Germline-derived CDR1 and CDR2 are DFQATT and SNEGSKA (reference sequence). The trim removed 0 bases at V and 4 bases at J, leaving 7 bases unmatched. CDR3 amino acids: CSARDSGTGGYGYTF. The CDR3 DNA follows: TGCAGTGCTAGAGATTCTGGGACAGGAGGCTATGGCTACACCTTC.

J is TRBJ2-1 and V is TRBV29-1; TRBD2 matches at 9 bases. The CDR3 covers 17 residues. Trimming took 4 bases from V and 4 from J; bases not matched to a gene: 14. The V gene's germline CDR1 is SQVTM and CDR2 ANQGSEA. CDR3 residues: CSVVGQPSGGLYNEQFF. CDR3 in DNA: TGCAGCGTTGTGGGACAGCCCAGCGGGGGGTTATACAATGAGCAGTTCTTC.

This clonotype was picked up a small number of times. J is TRBJ2-7 and V is TRBV15, with 7 nucleotides matching TRBD1. Germline CDR1 LNHNV, CDR2 YYDKDF (reference sequence). Trimming at V came to 6 bases and at J to 3 bases, leaving 8 bases not matched to a gene. The CDR3 is 14 residues long. The CDR3 DNA sequence: TGTGCCACCAGTCAACAGGGGACCCTCTACGAGCAGTACTTC. Protein sequence: CATSQQGTLYEQYF.

About this clonotype itself: This may be a read error, as it is one base from a much larger clone. The gene calls are TRBV7-9 and TRBJ1-4; 7 bases are shared with TRBD1. This CDR3 spans 19 amino acids. Germline lookup yields CDR1 SEHNR and CDR2 FQNEAQ (reference sequence). This chain's CDR3 is CVSSTTTGSEVRTNEKLFF. In nucleotides, the CDR3 is TGTGTCAGCAGCACAACGACAGGGAGTGAAGTAAGAACTAATGAAAAACTGTTTTTT.

This clonotype showed up just a few times. V is TRBV7-6 and J is TRBJ1-1; D not certain. CDR3 length: 15 amino acids. The V end lost 2 bases, the J end lost 0 bases, and 10 bases lay between the germline ends. Germline V lookup: CDR1 SGHVS, CDR2 FNYEAQ. Written as DNA, the CDR3 is TGTGCCAGCAGCTTAACGGGAGCGATGAACACTGAAGCTTTCTTT. Residues: CASSLTGAMNTEAFF.

V is TRBV9 and J is TRBJ1-1, with 9 nucleotides matching TRBD1. Germline V gives CDR1 SGDLS, CDR2 YYNGEE. The CDR3 contains 17 residues. The V segment lost 3 bases and the J segment 0 bases; nucleotides outside the gene matches: 9. The CDR3 bases are TGTGCCAGCAGCGGAGTGAGACAGGGGGGAATGAACACTGAAGCTTTCTTT. Residues: CASSGVRQGGMNTEAFF.

V usage is TRBV12-3 or TRBV12-4 and J usage is TRBJ2-1; no clear D. The CDR3 sequence is 13 residues long. Trimming stripped 6 bases from V and 0 bases from J, with 6 bases between. CDR3 nucleotides: TGTGCCAGCAGCCGACCCTCCTACAATGAGCAGTTCTTC. Protein: CASSRPSYNEQFF.

This clonotype occurred many times. This chain links TRBV7-6 with TRBJ1-5; weak D call: TRBD1 (6 bases). Germline V CDR1 and CDR2: SGHVS, FNYEAQ. Trimming removed 2 bases from V and 3 bases from J, with 17 bases in between. The CDR3 length is 17 residues. CDR3 nucleotides: TGTGCCAGCAGCTTATCGAGGAGCAGGGGCCTCAATCAGCCCCAGCATTTT. Amino acids: CASSLSRSRGLNQPQHF.

J is TRBJ2-3 and V is TRBV5-4, with D possibly matching TRBD1 (6 bases). CDR1 SGHNT and CDR2 YYREEE come from the germline V gene (reference sequence). V lost 3 bases, J lost 1 base, and 21 bases lay in between. This CDR3 region has 18 residues. The CDR3 region has the DNA TGTGCCAGCAGCTCGCGACAGGTCGGGGTGTACGGCACAGATACGCAGTATTTT. Translation: CASSSRQVGVYGTDTQYF.

This clonotype was found once. The V and J genes are TRBV7-8 and TRBJ1-2, with a possible D match to TRBD1 (5 bases). CDR3 length equals 12 residues. Germline V gene sequence: CDR1 SGHVS, CDR2 FQNEAQ. Trimming cost V 7 bases and J 8 bases, with 14 bases left between them. The CDR3 coding sequence is TGTGCCAGCATTGGCAGGGCTGGCGGCTACACCTTC. It codes for CASIGRAGGYTF.